The next 31 T cell receptor beta chains were all read from a single sample in a study of T cells in Graves' hyperthyroidism and ophthalmopathy. TCR beta CDR3 regions were amplified from RNA transcripts. In the first-round RT-PCR of the TCR CDR3, the HTBI primer set was used. TCRdb redid the calling of the multiplex PCR reads with MiXCR, one entry per CDR3 protein. This table has 350,000 to 400,000 distinct CDR3 sequences, 15% appearing once. The material sequenced was blood. These receptors all come from a woman aged 25 to 39 with Graves' hyperthyroidism.

In its sample, this clonotype was seen many times. The chain employs TRBV3-1 and TRBJ2-5, with 12 bases lining up with TRBD2. This CDR3 has 16 residues. CDR1 LGHDT and CDR2 YNNKEL come from the germline V gene (reference sequence). The J segment lost 9 bases and the V segment lost 1 base, leaving 9 bases of the junction unmatched. DNA of the CDR3: TGTGCCAGCAGCCAAGGAACGGGGCCTAGCGGGAGGGCCCAGTACTTC. Protein product: CASSQGTGPSGRAQYF.

This clonotype was seen ten or more times. The rearrangement uses TRBV3-1 and TRBJ2-1, with TRBD1 matching 8 bases. This CDR3 is built from 17 residues. Germline CDR1 and CDR2: LGHDT and YNNKEL (reference sequence). V shed 4 bases, J shed 2 bases, and the junction held 10 bases outside the gene matches. The CDR3 DNA reads as TGTGCCAGCAGCCCCAGGGGGCGGGAAAGCGCCTACAATGAGCAGTTCTTC. Residues: CASSPRGRESAYNEQFF.

This rearrangement joins TRBV6-5 to TRBJ2-7, with D unresolved. CDR1 and CDR2 from the germline V gene are MNHEY and SVGAGI. The CDR3 has 15 amino acids. Trimming took 7 bases from V and 0 from J, leaving 16 bases between them. The CDR3 sequence is CASTFGPASSYEQYF. For the CDR3, the DNA is TGTGCCAGCACTTTTGGGCCAGCGAGCTCCTACGAGCAGTACTTC.

Comments on this clonotype: This sequence may be a read error, since a much larger clone differs from it by one base. The gene calls are TRBV20-1 and TRBJ2-1; 12 bases are shared with TRBD1. Germline assignment: CDR1 DFQATT and CDR2 SNEGSKA (reference sequence). This CDR3 comprises 14 residues. V trimming: 5 bases; J trimming: 7 bases; junction bases outside the gene matches: 6. As DNA, the CDR3 is TGCAGTGCTCAACCGGGACAGGGGGCAAATGAGCAGTTCTTC. This translates into CSAQPGQGANEQFF.

The V call is TRBV6-1, the J call TRBJ2-5; no reliable D call. CDR3 length equals 11 residues. V lost 10 bases and J lost 5, with 11 bases in between. In germline, CDR1 is MNHNS, CDR2 SASEGT. CDR3 amino acids: CATIVLETQYF. The CDR3 nucleotides are TGTGCCACCATTGTGCTGGAGACCCAGTACTTC.

V gene TRBV2 combines with J gene TRBJ1-6, with 9 bases matching TRBD1. V gave up 4 bases and J gave up 8 bases; unmatched junction bases: 3. Germline V lookup: CDR1 SNHLY, CDR2 FYNNEI. The CDR3 is made up of 14 amino acids. CDR3 loop: CASSGTGVYSPLHF. The CDR3 coding sequence is TGTGCCAGCAGTGGGACAGGGGTGTATTCACCCCTCCACTTT.

This clonotype was seen many times. The rearrangement joins TRBV6-2 or TRBV6-3 to TRBJ2-7; no clear D gene. Trimming removed 6 bases at V and 3 bases at J, with 15 bases between. CDR1 is MNHEY and CDR2 is SVGEGT in the germline V gene. There are 14 residues in the CDR3. The CDR3 region is CASRTGRNSYEQYF. CDR3 sequence (DNA): TGTGCCAGCAGGACTGGGCGGAACAGCTACGAGCAGTACTTC.

This clonotype was seen ten or more times. V and J are TRBV20-1 and TRBJ2-1; 8 nucleotides align to TRBD2. Germline CDR1 reads DFQATT; CDR2 reads SNEGSKA (reference sequence). The V gene end was trimmed by 1 base and the J gene end by 8 bases; junction bases not matched to a gene: 16. The CDR3 is made up of 17 amino acids. CDR3 region: CSARGAPAGGAGYEQFF. Here the CDR3 DNA reads TGCAGTGCTAGAGGGGCCCCTGCGGGAGGTGCCGGTTATGAGCAGTTCTTC.

This chain uses TRBV5-4 with TRBJ1-2; weak D call: TRBD1 (5 bases). V shed 4 bases and J shed 11 bases, with 21 bases lying between them. The germline gives CDR1 SGHNT, CDR2 YYREEE (reference sequence). This CDR3 contains 14 residues. The CDR3 DNA sequence: TGTGCCAGCAGCCTACAGAAATCCAGGGAGGGTTACACCTTC. Protein sequence: CASSLQKSREGYTF.

The chain is built from TRBV2 and TRBJ1-6; D gene unclear. Per germline, CDR1 SNHLY and CDR2 FYNNEI. V was clipped by 4 bases and J by 6 bases, with 19 bases between them. This CDR3 has 17 amino acids. For the CDR3, the DNA is TGTGCCAGCAGTGTACCACGAGATTCGTTAGCTAATTCACCCCTCCACTTT. It encodes CASSVPRDSLANSPLHF.

This clonotype was seen ten or more times. The rearrangement joins TRBV2 to TRBJ2-1; 7 bases fit TRBD2. The trim removed 7 bases at V and 3 bases at J, leaving 9 bases unmatched. The CDR3 extends over 15 amino acids. Germline lookup yields CDR1 SNHLY and CDR2 FYNNEI. CDR3 in amino acids: CASKDKRGLYNEQFF. The CDR3 coding sequence is TGTGCCAGCAAAGATAAGCGGGGTCTCTACAATGAGCAGTTCTTC.

V is TRBV29-1 and J is TRBJ2-1, with TRBD2 identical over 9 bases. The CDR3 is 13 amino acids. The germline V gene has CDR1 SQVTM and CDR2 ANQGSEA. J lost 0 bases, V lost 7 bases, and 1 base had no gene match. In nucleotides, the CDR3 is TGCAGCGGTAGCGGGAGCTCCTACAATGAGCAGTTCTTC. Residues: CSGSGSSYNEQFF.

In its sample, this clonotype was seen many times. The rearrangement joins TRBV28 to TRBJ1-2; the D gene is possibly TRBD1 (6 bases). Germline V CDR1 and CDR2: MDHEN, SYDVKM. V was cut by 4 bases and J by 4 bases, with 16 bases left in between. This CDR3 region has 15 residues. The CDR3 is CASSYTTSGVYGYTF. The DNA of the CDR3 is TGTGCCAGCAGTTATACAACTTCAGGGGTCTATGGCTACACCTTC.

There are a few counts of this clonotype. The chain is built from TRBV4-1 and TRBJ2-3; D is possibly TRBD1 (6 bases). From germline, CDR1 is MGHRA and CDR2 YSYEKL. The CDR3 runs to 15 residues. The germline V and J ends were trimmed by 1 base and 2 bases, with 10 bases remaining between them. The CDR3 nucleotides are TGCGCCAGCAGCCAAGGGGGGCAGAACACAGATACGCAGTATTTT. This encodes CASSQGGQNTDTQYF.

The V and J genes are TRBV13 and TRBJ2-7; tentative D call: TRBD1 (5 bases). Germline values: CDR1 PRHDT, CDR2 FYEKMQ (reference sequence). V lost 6 bases to trimming and J lost 5 bases, with 8 bases between them. This CDR3 region has 11 residues. CDR3 loop: CASRGVDEQYF. CDR3 nucleotide sequence: TGTGCCAGCAGAGGGGTTGACGAGCAGTACTTC.

This clonotype appeared many times. This sequence joins TRBV18 and TRBJ2-7, with TRBD1 identical over 9 bases. CDR1 is KGHSH, CDR2 LQKENI, per germline. Trimming cost V 5 bases and J 3 bases; bases outside gene matches: 5. The CDR3 consists of 14 residues. CDR3 residues: CASSATGGRYEQYF. The CDR3 bases are TGTGCCAGCTCAGCCACAGGGGGCCGCTACGAGCAGTACTTC.

This clonotype has a count of ten or more. The chain employs TRBV28 and TRBJ1-5; unclear D gene. Deletions cut 4 bases from V and 12 bases from J, with 13 bases between. Germline V gives CDR1 MDHEN, CDR2 SYDVKM. CDR3 length equals 12 residues. The CDR3 bases are TGTGCCAGCAGTTCCGACCGGGCTGTCCAGCATTTT. Its protein is CASSSDRAVQHF.

This clonotype was detected a few times. The chain recombines TRBV7-9 with TRBJ1-2; weak D call: TRBD1 (6 bases). The V end was cut by 2 bases, the J end by 2 bases, with 12 bases between. CDR3 length: 15 amino acids. CDR1 is SEHNR and CDR2 is FQNEAQ in the germline V gene (reference sequence). CDR3 nucleotides: TGTGCCAGCAGCTTATCTGGGGGCGAAAACTATGGCTACACCTTC. Protein: CASSLSGGENYGYTF.

This clonotype was found a few times. The chain recombines TRBV5-1 with TRBJ2-5, with D perhaps TRBD1 (6 bases). Germline V lookup: CDR1 SGHRS, CDR2 YFSETQ. The CDR3 runs 13 residues. The germline V and J ends were trimmed by 0 bases and 13 bases, with 16 bases remaining between them. Written as DNA, the CDR3 is TGCGCCAGCAGCTTGGAAGGGGGTTATGATGTGTACTTC. Translating it yields CASSLEGGYDVYF.

The chain couples TRBV7-8 to TRBJ1-6; D is unresolved. The V and J ends lost 4 bases and 7 bases respectively, with 14 bases between them. The CDR3 contains 15 residues. The germline CDR1 and CDR2 sequences are SGHVS and FQNEAQ. DNA of the CDR3: TGTGCCAGCAGCTACGGCCCCGCGCGGAATTCACCCCTCCACTTT. Encoded protein: CASSYGPARNSPLHF. Drawing the rest from reference TRBV7-8 and TRBJ1-6, the complete variable domain is GAGVSQSPRYKVAKRGQDVALRCDPISGHVSLFWYQQALGQGPEFLTYFQNEAQLDKSGLPSDRFFAERPEGSVSTLKIQRTQQEDSAVYLCASSYGPARNSPLHFGNGTRLTVT.

This clonotype was detected many times. V is TRBV28 and J is TRBJ1-5; D perhaps matches TRBD1 (5 bases). The ends were cut back, 6 bases at V and 5 bases at J, with 14 bases in the middle. There are 14 residues in the CDR3. Germline V gene sequence: CDR1 MDHEN, CDR2 SYDVKM. The CDR3 sequence: CASRGTGGDQPQHF. The CDR3, as DNA: TGTGCCAGCAGGGGGACTGGGGGAGATCAGCCCCAGCATTTT.

This clonotype appeared many times. The rearrangement links TRBV3-1 to TRBJ1-5; possibly TRBD1 for D (5 bases). The V end lost 0 bases, the J end lost 0 bases, and 9 bases lay between the germline ends. Per the germline V gene, CDR1 is LGHDT and CDR2 is YNNKEL (reference sequence). The CDR3 is 16 residues long. CDR3 in amino acids: CASSQDRGDSNQPQHF. The CDR3 nucleotides read TGTGCCAGCAGCCAAGATCGGGGGGATAGCAATCAGCCCCAGCATTTT. Complete variable domain (other parts from reference TRBV3-1 and TRBJ1-5): DTAVSQTPKYLVTQMGNDKSIKCEQNLGHDTMYWYKQDSKKFLKIMFSYNNKELIINETVPNRFSPKSPDKAHLNLHINSLELGDSAVYFCASSQDRGDSNQPQHFGDGTRLSIL.

This sequence joins TRBV2 and TRBJ1-4; a possible D gene is TRBD1 (5 bases). In germline, CDR1 is SNHLY, CDR2 FYNNEI. The CDR3 loop spans 16 amino acids. V lost 6 bases, J lost 3 bases, and 17 bases lay in between. The CDR3 region has the DNA TGTGCCAGCAGCGACCCCCAGGGCCAGGCTAATGAAAAACTGTTTTTT. It specifies CASSDPQGQANEKLFF.

The table lists this clonotype with many counts. The chain joins TRBV12-3 or TRBV12-4 to TRBJ2-3; D is possibly TRBD1 (6 bases). The CDR3 totals 13 residues. Deletions cut 6 bases from V and 5 bases from J, with 12 bases between. The CDR3 here is CASRPQGKDTQYF. As DNA, the CDR3 is TGTGCCAGCAGACCGCAGGGGAAAGATACGCAGTATTTT.

Many counts were recorded for this clonotype. This chain connects TRBV11-2 to TRBJ2-3; TRBD2 is a possible D gene (5 bases). In germline, CDR1 is SGHAT, CDR2 FQNNGV. The V and J ends lost 5 bases and 4 bases respectively, with 25 bases between them. The length of the CDR3 is 18 residues. CDR3 coding DNA: TGTGCCAGCAGCCCCGCGGGTGTGGAGCTAAGTGGGGCAGATACGCAGTATTTT. Translated: CASSPAGVELSGADTQYF.

This clonotype occurred many times. J is TRBJ2-1 and V is TRBV10-3; 7 bases agree with TRBD2. V lost 6 bases to trimming and J lost 9 bases; unmatched junction nucleotides: 11. The CDR3 totals 14 residues. In germline, CDR1 is ENHRY, CDR2 SYGVKD. CDR3 coding DNA: TGTGCCATCAGAGGGGCGGGAGTACTCTTTGAGCAGTTCTTC. It specifies CAIRGAGVLFEQFF.

The chain recombines TRBV24-1 with TRBJ2-5, with 8 bases aligning to TRBD2. The CDR3 loop spans 16 amino acids. Trimming at V came to 1 base and at J to 1 base, leaving 4 bases not matched to a gene. In germline, CDR1 is KGHDR, CDR2 SFDVKD. The CDR3 loop reads CATSDFGGRSQETQYF. The CDR3 DNA sequence: TGTGCCACCAGTGATTTCGGCGGGAGGTCCCAAGAGACCCAGTACTTC.

The V and J genes are TRBV6-1 and TRBJ2-4; D may be TRBD2 (5 bases). This CDR3 is built from 16 residues. Per germline, CDR1 MNHNS and CDR2 SASEGT. V was clipped by 6 bases and J by 2 bases, with 17 bases between them. The CDR3 nucleotides read TGTGCCAGCAGCGACGGAGGAACACTTACCAAAAACATTCAGTACTTC. Its translation is CASSDGGTLTKNIQYF.

This clonotype was observed at least ten times. The chain links TRBV11-1 to TRBJ2-1; 7 bases map to TRBD2. CDR1 is SGHAT and CDR2 is FQDESV in the germline V gene (reference sequence). The CDR3 consists of 15 residues. V shed 5 bases and J 6 bases; nucleotides not matched to a gene: 10. CDR3 bases: TGTGCCAGCAGCCGGGAGGTCTGGTTGGGCAATGAGCAGTTCTTC. Translating it yields CASSREVWLGNEQFF.

Concerning this clonotype itself: One junction end does not reproduce the germline sequence, and a read error may be involved. The DNA of the CDR3 is TGTGCCAGCAGCTTAGGGTCGGGTCTAGCTGTCTTC. It is translated as CASSLGSGLAVF. The genes are TRBV7-9 and TRBJ2-1; a weak D match, TRBD2 (5 bases). The CDR3 has 12 residues. Germline loops: CDR1 SEHNR, CDR2 FQNEAQ (reference sequence).

This clonotype was counted many times. The rearrangement links TRBV2 to TRBJ2-4; 7 nucleotides agree with TRBD1. CDR3 length: 14 amino acids. With V trimmed by 0 bases and J by 9 bases, 5 bases remained unmatched. Germline values: CDR1 SNHLY, CDR2 FYNNEI. Here the CDR3 DNA reads TGTGCCAGCAGTGAAGCAGACAGGGTGGGCATTCAGTACTTC. This codes for CASSEADRVGIQYF. Together with reference TRBV2 and TRBJ2-4, the CDR3 gives the full variable domain: EPEVTQTPSHQVTQMGQEVILRCVPISNHLYFYWYRQILGQKVEFLVSFYNNEISEKSEIFDDQFSVERPDGSNFTLKIRSTKLEDSAMYFCASSEADRVGIQYFGAGTRLSVL.